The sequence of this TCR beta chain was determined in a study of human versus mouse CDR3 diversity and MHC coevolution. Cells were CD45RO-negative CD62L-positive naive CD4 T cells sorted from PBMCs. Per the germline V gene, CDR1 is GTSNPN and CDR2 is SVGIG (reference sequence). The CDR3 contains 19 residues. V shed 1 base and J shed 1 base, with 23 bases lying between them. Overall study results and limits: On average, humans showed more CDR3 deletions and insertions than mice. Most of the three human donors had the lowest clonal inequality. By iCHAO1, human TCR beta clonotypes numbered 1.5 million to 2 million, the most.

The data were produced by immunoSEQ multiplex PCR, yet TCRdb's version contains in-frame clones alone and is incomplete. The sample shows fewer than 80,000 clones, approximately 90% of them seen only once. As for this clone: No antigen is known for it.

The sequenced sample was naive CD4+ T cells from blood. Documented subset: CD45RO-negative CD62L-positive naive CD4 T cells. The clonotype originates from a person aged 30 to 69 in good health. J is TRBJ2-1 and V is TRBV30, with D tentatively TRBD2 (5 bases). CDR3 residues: CAWSGASHSEKRSYNEQFF. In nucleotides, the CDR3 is TGTGCCTGGAGTGGGGCTAGCCACTCGGAAAAAAGATCCTACAATGAGCAGTTCTTC.